In this sample, the clone carrying this TCR beta chain turned up once. The data belong to a study of shared clonotypes between healthy human individuals. Here immunoSEQ multiplex PCR was the method, and the copy in TCRdb shows in-frame clones only, minus some. The sample has 950,000 to 1,300,000 clones, around 76% seen once. This TCR was sampled from a man between 18 and 29 years old in good health. The material sequenced was memory CD4+ T cells sorted from blood. Subset meaning: CD45RA-negative fraction.

The CDR3 DNA is TGTGCCAGCAGCCAAGAGGGGTACGACACAGATACGCAGTATTTT. The encoded protein is CASSQEGYDTDTQYF. The gene calls are TRBV4-2 and TRBJ2-3; unclear D gene. The length of the CDR3 is 15 residues. The germline V gene has CDR1 LGHNA and CDR2 YNFKEQ. The V gene lost 0 bases and the J gene lost 2 bases, with 9 bases spanning the gap.